The entry that follows covers one T cell receptor (beta chain) sequence. This clone turned up a few times. The specificity of this receptor is unknown. Base qualities are not provided; no much larger clone lies one nucleotide away. This sample was taken from a study of cytomegalovirus exposure and HLA in healthy donors (dated by TCRdb to about 2017). Background for the entire study: An earlier analysis of several hundred of the donors reported under 300 Gb of sequence data and roughly 120 million unique TCR beta sequences obtained from about 170 million T cells. Roughly 290 gigabases of sequencing data and 91 million or so unique TCR sequences made up an early release that covered roughly 670 HLA-typed donors. Of the 300 to 400 genotyped donors, over 65% fell in the genetic ancestry cluster associated with self-reported Caucasian donors. The study aimed to test whether signatures of past pathogen exposure could be identified by cataloging public T cell receptors. The study profiled the T cell repertoires of 500 to 800 subjects by immunosequencing and related them to cytomegalovirus serostatus. Besides the first cohort of approximately 710 subjects, a separate validation cohort made up of 120 different subjects was used. To predict cytomegalovirus infection status, the study combined high-throughput TCR immunosequencing, statistical association of individual TCRs with disease status, and machine learning. In a later analysis, previously published TCR beta repertoires from 666 donors were re-analyzed and high-resolution HLA genotyping was added so that TCR occurrence patterns could be studied. Rather than drawing on any new phenotypic data, the later analysis identified candidate immune exposures from TCR beta sequences and the way those sequences occurred across donors. To decide whether each TCR beta V gene segment behaved as functional or pseudogenic, an earlier analysis of some 540 of the donors relied on high-throughput TCR beta sequencing. Alongside the repertoire data, information on donor age, sex, ethnicity and CMV serostatus was compiled. In a later genetic analysis, genome-wide SNP genotypes for about 55% of the roughly 670 donors were used, and that subset was treated as a discovery cohort. Every repertoire in the discovery cohort had been generated on one and the same sequencing platform. Both class I and class II loci were covered by HLA typing, at four-digit resolution. The number of donors typed differed by locus, with roughly 620-630 for A, B, C, DRB1 and DQB1, more than 500 for DQA1, approximately 580 for DPA1, and over 400 for DPB1. Because of strong linkage in the cohort, roughly five DR-DQ haplotypes were treated as single units for association and clustering. On average, approximately 250,000 unique TCR beta nucleotide sequences were sequenced per donor among about 400 genotyped donors of the cohort, with about 19% of those sequences being non-productive.

Results the study describes overall, beyond this receptor: According to a later genetic analysis, donors in an Asian-associated ancestry cluster had fewer N-insertions in productive TCRs than the approximately 630-donor mean. Correlated functional status among segregating V segments might reflect linkage disequilibrium, but an unknown experimental factor could not be ruled out. Because the 87-base-pair reads could not distinguish some IMGT-functional V segments, including TRBV6-2 and TRBV6-3, those segments were excluded. In an earlier analysis of fewer than 750 of the donors, most TCR beta V segments were observed in productive rearrangements about 90% or about 30% of the time, broadly matching IMGT annotations. In a later analysis, HLA-associated TCR beta chains were found to be more clonally expanded and to have lower generation probabilities than equally common non-associated chains. Only TCR beta chains were sequenced in this cohort, and the absence of alpha or paired-chain data limited detectable features. A further reported finding was that TCR beta sequences accurately predicted the HLA-A and HLA-B alleles for most subjects in the first cohort. Immune exposure information for the cohort was limited to CMV serostatus. According to a later analysis, parvovirus B19, influenza, CMV and Epstein-Barr virus appeared linked to several top co-occurrence clusters. When HLA alleles, especially DR and DQ, strongly co-occurred, attributing TCR associations to individual alleles was difficult. Most CMV-associated TCR beta chains appeared to be HLA-restricted in a later analysis, and the HLA associations seemed to be driven largely by CMV exposure. The authors suggested that the approach could potentially be extended to other disease states and immunological phenotypes. Cytomegalovirus status was reported to be diagnosed by the classifier with high specificity and sensitivity in both the original and validation cohorts. Because some donors lacked HLA typing at each locus, the association tests relied only on the typed subset. In a later genetic analysis, a missense DCLRE1C variant was associated with V-gene and J-gene trimming of TCR beta chains, and the association was replicated in an independent cohort. The study listed around 160 TCR beta chains as associated with cytomegalovirus. Across donors, most TCR sequences were observed very rarely, whereas some public TCRs were present in many individuals. A cluster of highly shared sequence variants was judged likely to represent a technical artifact of the sequencing pipeline. A later analysis associated about 17,000 TCR beta sequences with specific HLA alleles at a false discovery rate of 0.05. In vitro tests confirmed that a few of the cytomegalovirus-associated TCR beta chains recognize cytomegalovirus antigens. The presence/absence analyses assumed that sequencing depth was roughly uniform across donors, and that assumption may not be true. Because counts were too low, roughly 16 rarely observed V segments, including chromosome 9 orphons, were excluded from the earlier analysis of 587 of the donors. In a later analysis, TCR association rates were found to vary across HLA loci, with the most associated TCRs seen for DRB1 alleles and the fewest for HLA-C alleles.

In total, about 650 healthy bone marrow donors made up the cohort. All cohort members were sampled while nominally healthy, although unrecorded immune exposures were likely present. The donor was CMV seropositive and belonged to the group of more than 250 seropositive cohort members. Every donor gave a peripheral blood sample, and the peripheral blood mononuclear cells from that sample were used for TCR beta sequencing. The Qiagen DNeasy Blood Extraction Kit was used to extract genomic DNA from the blood cell samples. Library method: the immunoSEQ multiplex PCR assay. For the multiplex PCR, a mixture combining 60 forward primers for TCR Vbeta segments and 13 reverse primers for TCR Jbeta segments was used. A multiplex PCR assay on genomic DNA amplified the CDR3 region of rearranged TCR beta genes. Amplified TCR beta libraries were sequenced as 87-base-pair reads on the Illumina HiSeq System. Per the original workflow: In a later analysis, tens of millions of unique TCR beta chains were counted across the roughly 700 repertoires, and around 10 million of these chains were shared by at least two donors. Raw reads were error-corrected and collapsed into unique sequences with a nearest-neighbor algorithm that merged closely related sequences to remove PCR and sequencing errors. V, D and J gene segments were assigned by aligning CDR3 sequences to IMGT reference sequences. For a sequence to be retained, a match of at least six nucleotides to both a V gene segment and a J gene segment was required. Rearrangements were classified as productive when the CDR3 lacked stop codons and remained in frame with V and J, and all other rearrangements were classified as non-productive. Following IMGT convention, CDR3 was defined as the stretch from the second conserved V-encoded cysteine to the conserved J-encoded phenylalanine. In an earlier analysis of roughly 610 of the donors, sequences lacking an unambiguous match to a single V gene segment were excluded. In an earlier analysis of several hundred of the donors, V segments were called functional above 56.7% productive rearrangements and were called segregating when the between-donor standard deviation exceeded 5%. To diagnose cytomegalovirus status from the catalog of TCR beta chain sequences, a statistical classification framework was built. V and J gene assignment, in a later analysis, came from comparing TCR nucleotide sequences with IMGT/GENE-DB human TR gene sequences. A later analysis assigned CDR3 sequences and most-parsimonious VDJ recombination scenarios with the TCRdist pipeline. In a later analysis, each TCR beta chain was defined by its CDR3 amino acid sequence together with its V-gene family, and reads without a unique V-gene family were excluded. To address suspected cross-contamination and a sequencing artifact, a later analysis removed under 600 highly shared, low-generation-probability nucleotide sequences. In a later analysis, a clonal expansion index for each public chain was calculated from normalized within-repertoire ranks of inferred template counts. In a later analysis, generation probabilities were computed using a VDJ recombination model fitted to out-of-frame rearrangements, and the results were checked against IGoR. Hypergeometric tests were used in a later analysis to score TCR-TCR, TCR-HLA and TCR-CMV co-occurrence, with a repertoire-size bias correction applied to the TCR pairs. To estimate false discovery rates, a later analysis permuted the HLA or CMV assignments 20 times. In a later analysis, co-occurring TCRs were grouped using DBSCAN, and TCRdist sequence similarity was added for clustering within HLA-allele-positive subsets. Repertoires with fewer than 30,000 or more than 120,000 public chains, plus five repertoires with anomalous nucleotide sharing, were excluded from co-occurrence clustering. The immuneACCESS repertoire file appears here via TCRdb, limited to in-frame rearrangements. These files lack a portion of the clones; in checked studies, under half of the deficit traces to unresolved V genes, and the cause of the others is not known. Clone size and the V and J calls come from that table; the DNA yielded D and trimming. The sample table lists 210,000 or so clones, around 80% of them with a count of one. The ten largest account for roughly 2.6% of the sample.

CDR3 length: 14 amino acids, cysteine to phenylalanine. Only the CDR3 region is kept as DNA, spanning 42 bases read in frame from base 1. V is reduced by 5 bases and J by 9 bases, leaving a spacing of 17 bases between them. Taken from the germline V gene, the CDR1 and CDR2 loops are SGHTA and FQGTGA. This TCR was sampled from a woman aged 55-75 years in good health and CMV-seropositive. Sample: PBMCs. The V gene is TRBV7-3 and the J gene is TRBJ2-1, and possibly TRBD1, on 6 matching bases. The DNA sequence is TGTGCCAGCAGCGCAAATACAGGGTGGAGTGAGCAGTTCTTC. Its amino acids are CASSANTGWSEQFF.